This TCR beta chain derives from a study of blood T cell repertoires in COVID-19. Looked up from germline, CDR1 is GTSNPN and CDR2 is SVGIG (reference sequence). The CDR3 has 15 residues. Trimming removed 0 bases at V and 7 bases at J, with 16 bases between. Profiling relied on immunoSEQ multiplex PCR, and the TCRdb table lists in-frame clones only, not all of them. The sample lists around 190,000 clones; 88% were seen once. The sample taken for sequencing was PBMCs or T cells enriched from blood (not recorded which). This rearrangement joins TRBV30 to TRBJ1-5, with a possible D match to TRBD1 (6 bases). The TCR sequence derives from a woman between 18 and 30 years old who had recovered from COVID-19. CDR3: CAWSVGTGLHQPQHF. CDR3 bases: TGTGCCTGGAGTGTAGGTACAGGGCTTCACCAGCCCCAGCATTTT. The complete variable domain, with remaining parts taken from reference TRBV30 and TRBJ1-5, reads SQTIHQWPATLVQPVGSPLSLECTVEGTSNPNLYWYRQAAGRGLQLLFYSVGIGQISSEVPQNLSASRPQDRQFILSSKKLLLSDSGFYLCAWSVGTGLHQPQHFGDGTRLSIL.